The 32 T cell receptor beta chains reported below all come from one sample, sequenced in a study of blood T cell repertoires in COVID-19. The table came from immunoSEQ multiplex PCR; TCRdb's copy has only in-frame clones and leaves some out. Of 200,000 to 250,000 clones listed, roughly nine tenths were seen once; the top ten hold 10%. Sequencing input: peripheral blood. Source of these receptors: a woman aged 50 to 60 with COVID-19, enrolled during active disease.

The V and J genes are TRBV19 and TRBJ1-6, with 7 bases fitting TRBD1. Germline CDR1 and CDR2: LNHDA and SQIVND (reference sequence). J lost 7 bases, V lost 6 bases, and 9 bases had no gene match. This CDR3 region has 15 residues. In DNA form, the CDR3 reads TGTGCCAGTAGGACCGCGGACAGGACAAATTCACCCCTCCACTTT. Translation gives CASRTADRTNSPLHF. Full variable domain (rest looked up from reference TRBV19 and TRBJ1-6): DGGITQSPKYLFRKEGQNVTLSCEQNLNHDAMYWYRQDPGQGLRLIYYSQIVNDFQKGDIAEGYSVSREKKESFPLTVTSAQKNPTAFYLCASRTADRTNSPLHFGNGTRLTVT.

This clone was counted between two and nine times. The chain couples TRBV23-1 to TRBJ2-2, with D hard to call. TRBV23-1 is known as an ORF, though its function is uncertain. The CDR3 covers 18 residues. Trimming removed 3 bases at V and 3 bases at J, with 20 bases between. CDR3 protein: CASSHSRSSELDTGELFF. The CDR3 DNA reads as TGCGCCAGCAGTCATTCCCGATCCAGCGAACTCGACACCGGGGAGCTGTTTTTT.

V gene TRBV19 combines with J gene TRBJ2-2; tentative D call: TRBD1 (5 bases). V lost 4 bases to trimming and J lost 1 base, with 10 bases between them. Germline CDR1 reads LNHDA; CDR2 reads SQIVND (reference sequence). The CDR3 consists of 15 residues. CDR3 sequence (DNA): TGTGCCAGTAGTAGCCCCGGACAGAACACCGGGGAGCTGTTTTTT. It is translated as CASSSPGQNTGELFF. Drawing the rest from reference TRBV19 and TRBJ2-2, the complete variable domain is DGGITQSPKYLFRKEGQNVTLSCEQNLNHDAMYWYRQDPGQGLRLIYYSQIVNDFQKGDIAEGYSVSREKKESFPLTVTSAQKNPTAFYLCASSSPGQNTGELFFGEGSRLTVL.

This clone came up a few times. The V and J genes are TRBV11-3 and TRBJ1-2; D is perhaps TRBD1 (6 bases). The CDR3 contains 18 residues. V was clipped by 2 bases and J by 4 bases, with 23 bases between them. The germline gives CDR1 SGHNT, CDR2 YENEEA. The CDR3 bases are TGTGCCAGCAGCTTAAGAACGGGGGGCGACGGGACACCCTATGGCTACACCTTC. Protein product: CASSLRTGGDGTPYGYTF.

The J gene is TRBJ1-1, the V gene TRBV21-1; no DNA check was done on the table's D call, TRBD1. TRBV21-1 is a known pseudogene. The CDR3 has 19 amino acids. This CDR3 is CASSSHPGQGIIVNTEAFF. In nucleotides, the CDR3 is TGTGCCAGCAGCAGCCATCCCGGACAGGGGATTATCGTGAACACTGAAGCTTTCTTT.

The V call is TRBV6-2 or TRBV6-3, the J call TRBJ2-5, with 7 bases identical to TRBD1. This CDR3 is 16 amino acids long. Unmatched junction bases numbered 8, after V lost 4 bases and J lost 0 bases. From germline, CDR1 is MNHEY and CDR2 SVGEGT. DNA for the CDR3: TGTGCCAGCAGTTCTCGCGTCACAGGGGACCAAGAGACCCAGTACTTC. It yields the protein CASSSRVTGDQETQYF.

V usage is TRBV24-1 and J usage is TRBJ2-1, with TRBD1 matching 8 bases. CDR1 and CDR2 from the germline V gene are KGHDR and SFDVKD. The trim removed 3 bases at V and 3 bases at J, leaving 3 bases unmatched. The CDR3 length is 15 residues. CDR3 amino acids: CATSDGQGFYNEQFF. CDR3 DNA: TGTGCCACCAGTGATGGACAGGGCTTCTACAATGAGCAGTTCTTC.

The chain employs TRBV12-5 and TRBJ1-1; 7 bases are a match to TRBD1. The trim removed 6 bases at V and 1 base at J, leaving 20 bases unmatched. From germline, CDR1 is LGHNT and CDR2 FRNRAP. The CDR3 length is 19 residues. CDR3 sequence: CASGPRQGPSLSGNTEAFF. CDR3 bases: TGTGCTAGTGGCCCCCGACAGGGACCTTCCTTGAGCGGGAACACTGAAGCTTTCTTT.

J is TRBJ2-7 and V is TRBV6-6; D may be TRBD1 (5 bases). Trimming took 0 bases from V and 2 from J, leaving 11 bases between them. This CDR3 is built from 15 residues. Germline CDR1 reads MNHNY; CDR2 reads SVGAGI (reference sequence). Here the CDR3 DNA reads TGTGCCAGCAGTTACTCGGTAGGGGCAGCCTACGAGCAGTACTTC. Translation gives CASSYSVGAAYEQYF.

V is TRBV21-1 and J is TRBJ2-7; whether TRBD1, the table's D call, matches the DNA was not checked. TRBV21-1 is given as a pseudogene. The CDR3 totals 14 residues. The CDR3: CASSRLGQSYEQYF. The CDR3 coding sequence is TGTGCCAGCAGCAGATTAGGACAGTCCTACGAGCAGTACTTC.

This clone has a handful of counts. The chain recombines TRBV11-2 with TRBJ1-6; D perhaps matches TRBD1 (5 bases). The CDR3 is made up of 14 amino acids. The ends were cut back, 5 bases at V and 7 bases at J, with 12 bases in the middle. Germline CDR1 and CDR2: SGHAT and FQNNGV. The CDR3: CASSGQGFNSPLHF. As DNA, the CDR3 is TGTGCCAGCAGCGGCCAGGGTTTCAATTCACCCCTCCACTTT.

The CDR3 DNA follows: TGTGCCAGCAGTCCCCGGGACAGCCCAGGGGGCACAGATACGCAGTATTTT. Translated: CASSPRDSPGGTDTQYF. The chain has TRBV6-6 and TRBJ2-3; TRBD1 matches 7 bases. Germline V gene data show CDR1 as MNHNY and CDR2 as SVGAGI (reference sequence). The CDR3 has 17 residues. V lost 5 bases, J lost 1 base, and 12 bases stayed unmatched.

This chain joins TRBV12-2 and TRBJ2-2; TRBD2 is taken as the D call from the table, unchecked against the DNA. TRBV12-2 is tagged as a pseudogene. This CDR3 contains 14 residues. The CDR3: CASRRLAGFRELFF. CDR3 sequence (DNA): TGTGCAAGTCGCCGACTAGCGGGGTTCCGGGAGCTGTTTTTT.

The chain recombines TRBV5-1 with TRBJ2-1, with 7 bases lining up with TRBD2. V dropped 0 bases and J dropped 8; count of bases not matched to a gene: 8. CDR1 and CDR2 (germline): SGHRS, YFSETQ. The length of the CDR3 is 15 residues. CDR3: CASSLAGLVGDEQFF. The DNA for the CDR3 is TGCGCCAGCAGCTTGGCCGGACTAGTAGGTGATGAGCAGTTCTTC.

This clone turned up a few times. The genes are TRBV29-1 and TRBJ1-1; 10 bases are a match to TRBD1. The CDR3 covers 11 residues. V was pared by 7 bases and J by 6 bases, with 2 bases of the junction left unmatched. Germline lookup yields CDR1 SQVTM and CDR2 ANQGSEA. The CDR3 DNA is TGCAGCGGGACAGGGGGTTCTGAAGCTTTCTTT. As protein: CSGTGGSEAFF.

Only a few counts were recorded for this clone. V and J are TRBV5-6 and TRBJ2-3; weak D call: TRBD2 (6 bases). The CDR3 loop spans 15 amino acids. Germline V gives CDR1 SGHDT, CDR2 YYEEEE. V dropped 7 bases and J dropped 1 base, with 16 bases sitting between them. For the CDR3, the DNA is TGTGCCAGCGGTAGGGACTTCTTACGCACAGATACGCAGTATTTT. It codes for CASGRDFLRTDTQYF.

The chain joins TRBV5-1 to TRBJ2-1; 10 bases align to TRBD2. J gave up 4 bases and V 3 bases, and 7 bases lay outside the gene matches. In germline, CDR1 is SGHRS, CDR2 YFSETQ. The CDR3 runs to 16 residues. The CDR3 region has the DNA TGCGCCAGCAGCTCTACCGGGACTAGCGTGTACAATGAGCAGTTCTTC. Translating gives CASSSTGTSVYNEQFF.

J is TRBJ2-3 and V is TRBV10-2, with 10 positions matching TRBD2. In germline, CDR1 is WSHSY, CDR2 SAAADI. The CDR3 contains 15 residues. J lost 5 bases, V lost 3 bases, and 5 bases had no gene match. The CDR3 here is CASSDPAGGQDTQYF. DNA of the CDR3: TGCGCCAGCAGTGACCCAGCGGGGGGGCAAGATACGCAGTATTTT.

CDR3 nucleotides: TGTGCCATCAGACCGGGACAGGGAAGTGGCTACACCTTC. This gives the protein CAIRPGQGSGYTF. This sequence joins TRBV10-3 and TRBJ1-2; the match to TRBD1 covers 9 bases. Looked up from germline, CDR1 is ENHRY and CDR2 is SYGVKD. This CDR3 has 13 residues. Losses at the gene ends were 6 bases for V and 7 bases for J; bases not matched to a gene: 6.

This rearrangement joins TRBV5-1 to TRBJ2-2, with TRBD2 matching over 8 bases. The ends lost 1 base at V and 0 bases at J; junction bases unmatched: 8. CDR3 length: 18 residues. The germline V gene encodes CDR1 SGHRS and CDR2 YFSETQ. CDR3 residues: CASSLNSGGLTNTGELFF. CDR3 sequence (DNA): TGCGCCAGCAGCTTGAACAGCGGGGGCCTGACGAACACCGGGGAGCTGTTTTTT.

This clone was seen only once. The rearrangement joins TRBV27 to TRBJ2-1; TRBD2 matches at 13 bases. CDR3 length: 19 amino acids. Unmatched junction bases numbered 12, after V lost 5 bases and J lost 2 bases. CDR1 is MNHEY and CDR2 is SMNVEV in the germline V gene (reference sequence). This CDR3 reads CASSLFHRLAGGPYNEQFF. In DNA, the CDR3 is TGTGCCAGCAGTCTCTTTCACCGACTAGCGGGGGGACCCTACAATGAGCAGTTCTTC.

The V gene is TRBV9, the J gene TRBJ1-4; the match to TRBD1 covers 7 bases. Germline V gene sequence: CDR1 SGDLS, CDR2 YYNGEE. The V and J ends lost 4 bases and 5 bases, in that order; junction bases with no gene match: 8. The CDR3 covers 15 residues. CDR3 nucleotides: TGTGCCAGCAGCCCCAGGACAGGACAAAATGAAAAACTGTTTTTT. Protein: CASSPRTGQNEKLFF.

The J gene is TRBJ2-3, the V gene TRBV11-2, with D perhaps matching TRBD2 (7 bases). V lost 5 bases to trimming and J lost 4 bases, with 16 bases between them. Germline-derived CDR1 and CDR2 are SGHAT and FQNNGV. This CDR3 spans 15 amino acids. CDR3 sequence (DNA): TGTGCCAGCAGCCTCCGGGGGGCCCAGTCAGATACGCAGTATTTT. Protein product: CASSLRGAQSDTQYF.

The chain uses TRBV6-5 and TRBJ2-7, with D unclear. The CDR3 is 12 amino acids. V lost 9 bases and J 9 bases, leaving 18 bases between the germline ends. Per germline, CDR1 MNHEY and CDR2 SVGAGI. CDR3 sequence reads: CASRLGTERQYV. CDR3 in DNA: TGTGCCAGTCGCCTCGGTACCGAAAGGCAGTACGTC.

This chain uses TRBV6-5 with TRBJ2-7, with TRBD1 matching over 7 bases. The ends lost 6 bases at V and 7 bases at J; junction bases unmatched: 15. CDR1 MNHEY and CDR2 SVGAGI come from the germline V gene. The CDR3 extends over 15 amino acids. CDR3 sequence reads: CASSDLKTGFREQYV. CDR3 DNA sequence: TGTGCCAGCAGCGACCTAAAGACAGGGTTTAGGGAGCAGTACGTC.

V usage is TRBV4-1 and J usage is TRBJ1-1, with D maybe TRBD1 (5 bases). V gave up 4 bases and J gave up 5 bases, with 14 bases separating them. CDR3 size: 14 residues. Germline CDR1 and CDR2: MGHRA and YSYEKL. The CDR3 here is CASSLGTRGTEAFF. In DNA, the CDR3 is TGCGCCAGCAGCCTTGGGACCCGGGGGACTGAAGCTTTCTTT.

This clone came up once. The rearrangement uses TRBV24-1 and TRBJ2-6; D perhaps matches TRBD1 (5 bases). The ends were cut back, 4 bases at V and 0 bases at J, with 18 bases in the middle. CDR1 and CDR2 from the germline V gene are KGHDR and SFDVKD. This CDR3 comprises 19 residues. The CDR3 is CATSDSTTVFPSGANVLTF. The CDR3 nucleotides are TGTGCCACCAGTGACTCCACGACAGTATTCCCCTCTGGGGCCAACGTCCTGACTTTC.

This chain connects TRBV15 to TRBJ2-3; maybe TRBD2 (6 bases). The V gene's germline CDR1 is LNHNV and CDR2 YYDKDF (reference sequence). The ends were cut back, 5 bases at V and 4 bases at J, with 13 bases in the middle. The CDR3 extends over 14 amino acids. The CDR3 DNA sequence: TGTGCCACCAGCCGGGACTCACCCCCAGATACGCAGTATTTT. It specifies CATSRDSPPDTQYF.

The chain is built from TRBV6-4 and TRBJ2-1; the match to TRBD1 covers 9 bases. The CDR3 is 13 residues long. V shed 6 bases and J 8 bases; nucleotides not matched to a gene: 5. CDR1 and CDR2 from the germline V gene are MRHNA and SNTAGT. The CDR3 loop reads CASSLRDRDEQFF. DNA of the CDR3: TGTGCCAGCAGCCTCCGGGACAGGGATGAGCAGTTCTTC.

The rearrangement links TRBV9 to TRBJ2-1; 15 nucleotides match TRBD2. The junction had 2 bases not matched to a gene; V was cut back by 0 bases and J by 7 bases. This CDR3 is built from 16 residues. The germline V gene encodes CDR1 SGDLS and CDR2 YYNGEE. For the CDR3, the DNA is TGTGCCAGCAGCGTAGGGACTAGCGGGGGGGCTAATGAGCAGTTCTTC. It codes for CASSVGTSGGANEQFF.

The rearrangement links TRBV18 to TRBJ2-5; no firm D call. The length of the CDR3 is 12 residues. Deletions cut 5 bases from V and 2 bases from J, with 6 bases between. Germline CDR1 is KGHSH and CDR2 is LQKENI. The CDR3 loop is CASSANQETQYF. The CDR3 DNA sequence: TGTGCCAGCTCAGCGAATCAAGAGACCCAGTACTTC.

V usage is TRBV7-9 and J usage is TRBJ1-1; TRBD1 matches at 11 bases. Germline values: CDR1 SEHNR, CDR2 FQNEAQ (reference sequence). This CDR3 is 17 amino acids long. V was pared by 7 bases and J by 7 bases, with 17 bases of the junction left unmatched. CDR3 sequence reads: CASTPRTGGFMGGEAFF. The CDR3 DNA is TGTGCCAGCACCCCCAGGACAGGGGGCTTTATGGGGGGTGAAGCTTTCTTT.